This T cell receptor (beta chain) was found in a study of blood T cell repertoires in COVID-19. For the study at large: The cDNA or gDNA used as material had been derived from T cells, B-cell-depleted T cells, or PBMCs.

Recovery meant two consecutive negative NP/OP PCR tests, professional clearance, or resolved symptoms. The method was immunoSEQ multiplex PCR; TCRdb's version includes in-frame clones alone and lacks a portion of them. This sample has 200,000 to 250,000 clones, with over 75% found just once. Germline V gene sequence: CDR1 LNHDA, CDR2 SQIVND (reference sequence). Trimming removed 5 bases at V and 2 bases at J, with 9 bases between. The CDR3 covers 13 residues. The sequence was collected from a woman in her fifties or sixties who had recovered from COVID-19. Source material: PBMCs or T cells enriched from blood (not recorded which). The J gene is TRBJ2-5, the V gene TRBV19, with D unclear. CDR3 region: CASSGAEQETQYF. The CDR3 DNA is TGTGCCAGTAGTGGTGCGGAACAAGAGACCCAGTACTTC.